This TCR beta chain was retrieved from a study of cytomegalovirus exposure and HLA in healthy donors. Findings of the study overall: Three chains tied to CMV proved CMV antigen-specific in vitro. Later analysis revealed greater clonal expansion in HLA-associated TCR beta chains than in equally common others. Owing to their indistinguishability, certain V segments, notably TRBV6-2 and TRBV6-3, were excluded.

V was clipped by 8 bases and J by 8 bases; unmatched bases: 13. CDR1 is LNHDA, CDR2 SQIVND, per germline (reference sequence). This CDR3 has 16 residues. As for this clone: Its antigen is not identified.

Donors were ostensibly healthy at sampling, although undocumented immune exposures were probable. The PCR contained 60 Vbeta and 13 Jbeta primers. The data were produced by immunoSEQ multiplex PCR, yet TCRdb's version contains in-frame clones alone and is incomplete. The data show 150,000 or so clones, over 70% seen once. The chain carries TRBV19 and TRBJ2-2, with 11 bases lining up with TRBD2. Input material: PBMCs. The sequence was obtained from a male donor in good health and CMV-seronegative. The chain's CDR3 is CASLTTSGASRGELFF. Here the CDR3 DNA reads TGTGCCAGTCTTACGACTAGCGGGGCTAGTCGTGGGGAGCTGTTTTTT. Filled out from reference TRBV19 and TRBJ2-2, the complete variable domain reads DGGITQSPKYLFRKEGQNVTLSCEQNLNHDAMYWYRQDPGQGLRLIYYSQIVNDFQKGDIAEGYSVSREKKESFPLTVTSAQKNPTAFYLCASLTTSGASRGELFFGEGSRLTVL.